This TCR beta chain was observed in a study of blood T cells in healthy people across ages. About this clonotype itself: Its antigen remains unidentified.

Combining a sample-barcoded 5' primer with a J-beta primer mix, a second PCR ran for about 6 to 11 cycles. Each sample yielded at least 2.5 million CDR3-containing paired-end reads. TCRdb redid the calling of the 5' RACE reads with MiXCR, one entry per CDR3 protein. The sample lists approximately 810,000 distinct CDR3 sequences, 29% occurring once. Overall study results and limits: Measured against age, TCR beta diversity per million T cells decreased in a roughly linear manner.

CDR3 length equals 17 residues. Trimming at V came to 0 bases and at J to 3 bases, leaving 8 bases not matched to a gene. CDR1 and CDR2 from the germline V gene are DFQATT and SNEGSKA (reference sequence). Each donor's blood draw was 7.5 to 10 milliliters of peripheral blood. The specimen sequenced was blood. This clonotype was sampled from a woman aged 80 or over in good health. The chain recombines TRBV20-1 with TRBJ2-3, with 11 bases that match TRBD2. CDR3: CSARDLAGGGMTDTQYF. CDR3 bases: TGCAGTGCTAGAGATCTAGCGGGGGGCGGGATGACAGATACGCAGTATTTT.